These 10 T cell receptor beta chains were sequenced from one sample in a study of blood T cell repertoires in COVID-19. The repertoire was sequenced with immunoSEQ multiplex PCR; TCRdb's copy has only in-frame clones and lacks some. Of just over 25,000 clones listed, about 91% are singletons. Material for sequencing was peripheral blood. The receptors were sampled from a man between 65 and 80 years old with acute or convalescent COVID-19.

The chain employs TRBV6-1 and TRBJ2-1; TRBD2 is a possible D gene (6 bases). The CDR3 consists of 16 residues. Germline V gene sequence: CDR1 MNHNS, CDR2 SASEGT. Trimming left V 3 bases short and J 9 bases short, with 21 bases between. The DNA for the CDR3 is TGTGCCAGCAGTGAGCTCCTGGTTGGGGGAGGAGGTGAGCAGTTCTTC. This gives the protein CASSELLVGGGGEQFF.

This clone is a singleton in its sample. The chain has TRBV4-3 and TRBJ2-7, with 11 bases fitting TRBD1. Trimming cost V 2 bases and J 4 bases; bases outside gene matches: 4. Germline V CDR1 and CDR2: LGHNA, YSLEER. The CDR3 covers 15 residues. The CDR3 bases are TGCGCCAGCAGCCAACCGGGACAGGGGGTTTACGAGCAGTACTTC. This codes for CASSQPGQGVYEQYF.

The chain carries TRBV12-1 and TRBJ1-5; TRBD1 is the table's D call, not checked against the DNA. TRBV12-1 is marked as a pseudogene. The CDR3 extends over 17 amino acids. In DNA, the CDR3 is TGTGCCAGCAGCCATTCCAGGAGGACAGGGGGTTGCCAGCCCCAGCATTTT. Translation: CASSHSRRTGGCQPQHF.

J is TRBJ1-5 and V is TRBV15; 12 bases agree with TRBD1. The CDR3 length is 19 residues. Unmatched junction bases numbered 7, after V lost 0 bases and J lost 1 base. CDR1 LNHNV and CDR2 YYDKDF come from the germline V gene (reference sequence). CDR3 loop: CATSRDRRDRGLSNQPQHF. The CDR3 DNA follows: TGTGCCACCAGCAGAGATCGCCGGGACAGGGGGCTAAGCAATCAGCCCCAGCATTTT. The full variable domain, its missing parts supplied by reference TRBV15 and TRBJ1-5, is DAMVIQNPRYQVTQFGKPVTLSCSQTLNHNVMYWYQQKSSQAPKLLFHYYDKDFNNEADTPDNFQSRRPNTSFCFLDIRSPGLGDTAMYLCATSRDRRDRGLSNQPQHFGDGTRLSIL.

The V call is TRBV7-2, the J call TRBJ2-3, with D unresolved. Trimming pared 7 bases from V and 4 bases from J, leaving 9 bases between. This CDR3 has 12 residues. Per germline, CDR1 SGHTA and CDR2 FQGNSA. CDR3 sequence: CASTELADTQYF. The DNA of the CDR3 is TGTGCCAGCACCGAGTTGGCAGATACGCAGTATTTT.

The rearrangement joins TRBV5-5 to TRBJ2-3; TRBD1 matches 7 bases. There are 13 residues in the CDR3. The J segment lost 3 bases and the V segment lost 2 bases, leaving 0 bases of the junction unmatched. Germline-derived CDR1 and CDR2 are SGHKS and YYEKEE (reference sequence). The CDR3 loop is CASSFRGTDTQYF. The CDR3 bases are TGTGCCAGCAGCTTCAGGGGGACAGATACGCAGTATTTT.

This sequence joins TRBV6-5 and TRBJ2-1, with D maybe TRBD1 (6 bases). Germline values: CDR1 MNHEY, CDR2 SVGAGI. The V gene lost 0 bases and the J gene lost 2 bases, with 11 bases spanning the gap. The CDR3 is made up of 16 amino acids. The CDR3 nucleotides are TGTGCCAGCAGTTACTCGCAAGGGGGAGCCTACAATGAGCAGTTCTTC. It translates to CASSYSQGGAYNEQFF.

The V gene is TRBV11-2, the J gene TRBJ2-6, with TRBD1 matching 8 bases. Germline-derived CDR1 and CDR2 are SGHAT and FQNNGV. The CDR3 contains 15 residues. The J segment lost 4 bases and the V segment lost 8 bases, leaving 7 bases of the junction unmatched. The CDR3 DNA sequence: TGTGCCAGCGGCCGACAGGGGACAGGGGCCAACGTCCTGACTTTC. Encoded protein: CASGRQGTGANVLTF.

The rearrangement links TRBV11-1 to TRBJ2-3; D not resolved. Germline CDR1 reads SGHAT; CDR2 reads FQDESV (reference sequence). Trimming shortened V by 1 base and J by 10 bases, and 12 bases separated the two germline ends. The CDR3 has 13 amino acids. CDR3 sequence (DNA): TGTGCCAGCAGCTTAGTCGGCATGGAGTCGCAGTATTTT. As protein: CASSLVGMESQYF.

V gene TRBV23-1 combines with J gene TRBJ2-5; 10 bases align to TRBD2. TRBV23-1 is flagged as an ORF with uncertain function. V dropped 1 base and J dropped 3; count of bases not matched to a gene: 8. The CDR3 runs 17 residues. This CDR3 is CASSQCALTSGKETQYF. Written as DNA, the CDR3 is TGCGCCAGCAGTCAATGTGCCCTAACTAGCGGGAAAGAGACCCAGTACTTC.